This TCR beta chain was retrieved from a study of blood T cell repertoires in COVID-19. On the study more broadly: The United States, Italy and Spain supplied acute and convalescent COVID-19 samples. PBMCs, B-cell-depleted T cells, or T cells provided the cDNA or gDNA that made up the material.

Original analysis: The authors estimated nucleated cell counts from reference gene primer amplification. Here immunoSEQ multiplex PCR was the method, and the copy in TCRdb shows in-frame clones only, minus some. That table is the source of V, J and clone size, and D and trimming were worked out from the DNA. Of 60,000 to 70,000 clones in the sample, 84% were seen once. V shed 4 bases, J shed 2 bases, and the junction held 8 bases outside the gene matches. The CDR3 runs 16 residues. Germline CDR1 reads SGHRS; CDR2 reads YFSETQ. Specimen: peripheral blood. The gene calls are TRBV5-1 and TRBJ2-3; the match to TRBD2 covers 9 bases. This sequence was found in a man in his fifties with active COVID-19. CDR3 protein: CASSRVAGAVTDTQYF. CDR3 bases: TGCGCCAGCAGCAGGGTAGCGGGGGCCGTCACAGATACGCAGTATTTT. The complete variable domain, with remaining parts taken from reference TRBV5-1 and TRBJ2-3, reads KAGVTQTPRYLIKTRGQQVTLSCSPISGHRSVSWYQQTPGQGLQFLFEYFSETQRNKGNFPGRFSGRQFSNSRSEMNVSTLELGDSALYLCASSRVAGAVTDTQYFGPGTRLTVL.